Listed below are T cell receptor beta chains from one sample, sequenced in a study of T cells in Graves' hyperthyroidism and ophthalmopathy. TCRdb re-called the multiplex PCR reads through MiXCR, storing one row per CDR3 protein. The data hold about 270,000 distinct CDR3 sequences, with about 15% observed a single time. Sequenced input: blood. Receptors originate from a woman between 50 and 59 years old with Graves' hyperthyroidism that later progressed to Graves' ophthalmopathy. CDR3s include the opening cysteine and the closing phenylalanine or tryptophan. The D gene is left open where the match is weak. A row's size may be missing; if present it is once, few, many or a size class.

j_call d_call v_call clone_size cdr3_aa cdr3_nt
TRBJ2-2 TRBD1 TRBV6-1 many CASRGQDFWELFF TGTGCCAGCAGGGGACAGGATTTCTGGGAGCTGTTTTTT
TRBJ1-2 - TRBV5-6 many CASSWGGSINYGYTF TGTGCCAGCAGCTGGGGCGGCAGTATTAACTATGGCTACACCTTC
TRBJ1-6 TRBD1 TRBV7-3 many CASSRTGGRSPLHF TGTGCCAGCAGCCGAACAGGGGGCCGGTCACCCCTCCACTTT
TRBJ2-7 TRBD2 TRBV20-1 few CSARDASGRNEQYF TGCAGTGCTAGGGACGCTAGCGGGAGAAACGAGCAGTACTTC
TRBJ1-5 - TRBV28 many CASLYGINQPQHF TGTGCCAGCCTATATGGGATCAATCAGCCCCAGCATTTT
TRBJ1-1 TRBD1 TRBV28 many CASSPIGTGLIKSVAEAFF TGTGCCAGCAGTCCGATAGGGACAGGGTTAATCAAATCGGTAGCTGAAGCTTTCTTT
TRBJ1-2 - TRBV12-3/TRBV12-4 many CASSNTEGRASGYTF TGTGCCAGCAGTAACACGGAGGGCAGGGCCTCTGGCTACACCTTC
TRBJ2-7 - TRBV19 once CASSMGMSFYEQYF TGTGCCAGTAGTATGGGAATGAGCTTCTACGAGCAGTACTTC
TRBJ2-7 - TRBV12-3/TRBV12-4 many CASSFEERAYEQYF TGTGCCAGCAGTTTTGAGGAGCGGGCCTACGAGCAGTACTTC
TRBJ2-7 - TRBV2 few CASLSVRVVFHF TGTGCCAGCCTCTCGGTAAGGGTCGTATTCCACTTC
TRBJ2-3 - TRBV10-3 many CAISDADTQYF TGTGCCATCAGTGACGCAGATACGCAGTATTTT
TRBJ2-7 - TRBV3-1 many CASSHDSGHPYEQYF TGTGCCAGCAGCCACGACTCGGGACACCCCTACGAGCAGTACTTC
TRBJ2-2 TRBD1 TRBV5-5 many CASLRQGTGELFF TGTGCCAGTCTCCGACAGGGGACCGGGGAGCTGTTTTTT
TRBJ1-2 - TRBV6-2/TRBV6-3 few CASSFSSDSNYGYTF TGTGCCAGCAGTTTCTCTTCGGACAGCAACTATGGCTACACCTTC
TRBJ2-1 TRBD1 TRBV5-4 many CASSPQDRALEQFF TGTGCCAGCAGCCCTCAGGACAGGGCGCTTGAGCAGTTCTTC
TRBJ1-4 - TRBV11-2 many CASSSTPGRINEKLFF TGTGCCAGCAGCTCCACACCGGGACGGATAAATGAAAAACTGTTTTTT
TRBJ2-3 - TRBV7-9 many CATARGTDTQYF TGTGCCACTGCCCGGGGCACAGATACGCAGTATTTT
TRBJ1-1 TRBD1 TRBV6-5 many CASSYGTDELAFF TGTGCCAGCAGTTACGGGACAGACGAGCTCGCTTTCTTT
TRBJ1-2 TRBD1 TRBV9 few CASSSSRDRANYGYTF TGTGCCAGCAGCTCCTCCCGGGACAGGGCTAACTATGGCTACACCTTC
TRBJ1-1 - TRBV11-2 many CASSEQGSTEAFF TGTGCCAGCAGCGAACAGGGCTCCACTGAAGCTTTCTTT
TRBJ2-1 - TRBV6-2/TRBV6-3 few CASSYSRETYNEQFF TGTGCCAGCAGTTACTCCAGGGAAACCTACAATGAGCAGTTCTTC
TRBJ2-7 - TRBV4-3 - CASRRRLFDYEQYF TGCGCCAGCAGGCGAAGGTTATTCGACTACGAGCAGTACTTC
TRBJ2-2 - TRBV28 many CASSPGDLNTGELFF TGTGCCAGCTCGCCAGGGGATTTGAACACCGGGGAGCTGTTTTTT
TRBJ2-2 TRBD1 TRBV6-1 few CASSEADRYTGELFF TGTGCCAGCAGTGAAGCGGACAGGTACACCGGGGAGCTGTTTTTT
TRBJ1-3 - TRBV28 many CASPPSGTVSGNTIYF TGTGCCAGTCCTCCTTCCGGGACGGTCTCTGGAAACACCATATATTTT
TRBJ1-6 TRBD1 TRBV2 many CASTLGQGNSPLHF TGTGCCAGCACCTTGGGACAGGGGAATTCACCCCTCCACTTT